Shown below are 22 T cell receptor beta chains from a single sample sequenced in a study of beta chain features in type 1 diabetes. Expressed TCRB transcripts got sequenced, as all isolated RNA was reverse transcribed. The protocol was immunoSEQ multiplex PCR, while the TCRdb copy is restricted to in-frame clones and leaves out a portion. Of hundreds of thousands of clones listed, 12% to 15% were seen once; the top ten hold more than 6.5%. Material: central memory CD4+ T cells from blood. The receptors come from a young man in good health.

CDR3: CASSEEGVLAPGELFF. As DNA, the CDR3 is TGTGCCAGCAGTGAGGAGGGTGTCTTGGCTCCCGGGGAGCTGTTTTTT. The chain recombines TRBV25-1 with TRBJ2-2; D is perhaps TRBD2 (6 bases). V was cut by 3 bases and J by 6 bases, with 17 bases left in between. Germline V gives CDR1 MGHDK, CDR2 SYGVNS. This CDR3 contains 16 residues. The full variable domain, its missing parts supplied by reference TRBV25-1 and TRBJ2-2, is EADIYQTPRYLVIGTGKKITLECSQTMGHDKMYWYQQDPGMELHLIHYSYGVNSTEKGDLSSESTVSRIRTEHFPLTLESARPSHTSQYLCASSEEGVLAPGELFFGEGSRLTVL.

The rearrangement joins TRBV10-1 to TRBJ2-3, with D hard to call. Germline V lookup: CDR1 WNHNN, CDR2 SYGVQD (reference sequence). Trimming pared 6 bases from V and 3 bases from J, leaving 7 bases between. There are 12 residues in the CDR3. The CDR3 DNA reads TGCGCCAGCAGCTTTAATACAGATACGCAGTATTTT. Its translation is CASSFNTDTQYF.

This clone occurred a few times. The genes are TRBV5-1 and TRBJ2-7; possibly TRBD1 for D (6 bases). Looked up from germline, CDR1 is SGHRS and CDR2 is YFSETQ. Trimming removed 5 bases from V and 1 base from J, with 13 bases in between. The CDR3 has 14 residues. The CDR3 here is CASSGGLGSYEQYF. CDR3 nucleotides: TGCGCCAGCAGTGGGGGCTTGGGGTCCTACGAGCAGTACTTC.

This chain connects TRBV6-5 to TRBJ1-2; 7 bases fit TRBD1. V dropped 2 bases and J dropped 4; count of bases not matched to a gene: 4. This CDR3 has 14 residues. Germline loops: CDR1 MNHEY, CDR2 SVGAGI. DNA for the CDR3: TGTGCCAGCAGTTACGACAGGGTGGGCTATGGCTACACCTTC. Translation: CASSYDRVGYGYTF.

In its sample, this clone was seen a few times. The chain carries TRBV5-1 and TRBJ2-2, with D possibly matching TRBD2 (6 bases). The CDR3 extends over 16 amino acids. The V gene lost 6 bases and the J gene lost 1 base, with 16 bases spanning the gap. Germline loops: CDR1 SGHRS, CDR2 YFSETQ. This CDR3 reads CASTSFGGLNTGELFF. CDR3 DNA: TGCGCCAGCACCTCCTTCGGGGGATTGAACACCGGGGAGCTGTTTTTT.

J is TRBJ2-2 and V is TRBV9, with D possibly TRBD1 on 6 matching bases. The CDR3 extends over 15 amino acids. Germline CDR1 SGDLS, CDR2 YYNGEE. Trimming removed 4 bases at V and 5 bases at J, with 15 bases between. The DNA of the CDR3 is TGTGCCAGCAGCCAAACCCCTCAGGGGACCGGGGAGCTGTTTTTT. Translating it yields CASSQTPQGTGELFF.

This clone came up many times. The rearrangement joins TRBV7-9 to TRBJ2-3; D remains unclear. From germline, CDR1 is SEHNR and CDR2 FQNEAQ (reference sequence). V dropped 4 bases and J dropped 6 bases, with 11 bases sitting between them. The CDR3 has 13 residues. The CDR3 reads CASSSKTRDTQYF. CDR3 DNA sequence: TGTGCCAGCAGCTCTAAGACCAGGGATACGCAGTATTTT.

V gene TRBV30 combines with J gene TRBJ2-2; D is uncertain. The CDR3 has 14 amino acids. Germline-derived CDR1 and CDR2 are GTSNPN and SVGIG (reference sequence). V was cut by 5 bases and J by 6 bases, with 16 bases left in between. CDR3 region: CAWDDNSFSGELFF. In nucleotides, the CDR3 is TGTGCCTGGGATGATAATAGCTTCTCCGGGGAGCTGTTTTTT.

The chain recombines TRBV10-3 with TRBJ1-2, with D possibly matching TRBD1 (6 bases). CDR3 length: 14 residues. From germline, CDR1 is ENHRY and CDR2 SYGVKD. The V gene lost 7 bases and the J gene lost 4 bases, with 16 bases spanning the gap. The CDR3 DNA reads TGTGCCATCACCGGGACACCCGATGGCTATGGCTACACCTTC. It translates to CAITGTPDGYGYTF.

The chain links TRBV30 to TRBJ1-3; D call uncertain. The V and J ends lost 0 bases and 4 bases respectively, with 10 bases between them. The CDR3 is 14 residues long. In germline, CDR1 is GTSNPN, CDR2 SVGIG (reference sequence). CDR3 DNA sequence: TGTGCCTGGAGTGTAAGGCGGTCCGGAAACACCATATATTTT. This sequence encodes CAWSVRRSGNTIYF.

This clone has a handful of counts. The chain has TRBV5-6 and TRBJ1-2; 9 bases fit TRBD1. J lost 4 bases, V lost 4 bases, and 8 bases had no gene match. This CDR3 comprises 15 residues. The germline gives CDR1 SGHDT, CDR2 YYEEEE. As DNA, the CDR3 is TGTGCCAGCAGCCTTCCCCCGGGACAGGGCTATGGCTACACCTTC. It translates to CASSLPPGQGYGYTF.

CDR3 DNA: TGTGCCAGCACCCGGCAGATTAAAGAGACCCAGTACTTC. Translated, it gives CASTRQIKETQYF. The chain recombines TRBV6-1 with TRBJ2-5; D gene unclear. This CDR3 contains 13 residues. Between the trimmed V and J ends, which lost 7 bases and 3 bases, there was a span of 12 bases. Germline CDR1 MNHNS, CDR2 SASEGT.

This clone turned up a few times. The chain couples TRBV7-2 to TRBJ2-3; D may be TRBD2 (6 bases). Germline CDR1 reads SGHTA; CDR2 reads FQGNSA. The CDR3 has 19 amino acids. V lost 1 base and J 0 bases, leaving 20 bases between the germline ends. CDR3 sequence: CASSLGLGGTVISTDTQYF. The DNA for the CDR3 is TGTGCCAGCAGCTTAGGGCTTGGAGGGACTGTGATAAGCACAGATACGCAGTATTTT.

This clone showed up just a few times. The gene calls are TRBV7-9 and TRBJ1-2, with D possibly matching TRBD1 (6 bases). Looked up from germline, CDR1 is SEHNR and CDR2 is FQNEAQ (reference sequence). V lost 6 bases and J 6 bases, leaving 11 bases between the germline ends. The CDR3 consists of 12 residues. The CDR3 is CASSATGDGYTF. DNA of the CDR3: TGTGCCAGCAGTGCGACAGGAGATGGCTACACCTTC.

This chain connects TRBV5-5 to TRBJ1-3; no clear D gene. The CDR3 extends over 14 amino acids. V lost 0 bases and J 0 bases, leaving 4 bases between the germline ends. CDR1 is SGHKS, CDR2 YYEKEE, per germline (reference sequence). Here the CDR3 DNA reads TGTGCCAGCAGCTTGGGTAACTCTGGAAACACCATATATTTT. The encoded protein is CASSLGNSGNTIYF.

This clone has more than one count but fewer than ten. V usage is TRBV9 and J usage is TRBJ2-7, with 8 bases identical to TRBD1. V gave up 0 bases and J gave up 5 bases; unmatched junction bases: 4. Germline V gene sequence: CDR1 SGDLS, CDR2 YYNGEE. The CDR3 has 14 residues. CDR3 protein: CASSVGQGSNEQYF. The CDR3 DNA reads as TGTGCCAGCAGCGTAGGACAGGGGTCGAACGAGCAGTACTTC.

CDR3 DNA: TGTGCCACCCAATCGACAGGGAGGGACTACAATGAGCAGTTCTTC. Encoded protein: CATQSTGRDYNEQFF. The V gene is TRBV19, the J gene TRBJ2-1, with D perhaps assigned TRBD1 or TRBD2 (7 bases each). The germline V gene has CDR1 LNHDA and CDR2 SQIVND (reference sequence). The CDR3 is 15 amino acids. V was shortened by 10 bases and J by 3 bases, with 19 bases between the two germline ends. Full variable domain (rest looked up from reference TRBV19 and TRBJ2-1): DGGITQSPKYLFRKEGQNVTLSCEQNLNHDAMYWYRQDPGQGLRLIYYSQIVNDFQKGDIAEGYSVSREKKESFPLTVTSAQKNPTAFYLCATQSTGRDYNEQFFGPGTRLTVL.

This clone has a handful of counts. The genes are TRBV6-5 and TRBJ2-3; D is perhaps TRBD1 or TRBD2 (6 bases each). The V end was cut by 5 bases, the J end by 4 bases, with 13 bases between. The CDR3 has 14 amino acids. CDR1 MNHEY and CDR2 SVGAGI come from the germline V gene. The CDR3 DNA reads TGTGCCAGCAGTAGGGGGGCGCGGTCAGATACGCAGTATTTT. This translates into CASSRGARSDTQYF.

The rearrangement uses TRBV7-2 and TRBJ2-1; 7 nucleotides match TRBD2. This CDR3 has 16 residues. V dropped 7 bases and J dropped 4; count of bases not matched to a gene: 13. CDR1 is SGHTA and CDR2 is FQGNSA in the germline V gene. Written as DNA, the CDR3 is TGTGCCAGCAATCCCACCAGGCTAGCGGCATACAATGAGCAGTTCTTC. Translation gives CASNPTRLAAYNEQFF. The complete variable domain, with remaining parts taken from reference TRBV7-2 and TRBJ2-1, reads GAGVSQSPSNKVTEKGKDVELRCDPISGHTALYWYRQSLGQGLEFLIYFQGNSAPDKSGLPSDRFSAERTGGSVSTLTIQRTQQEDSAVYLCASNPTRLAAYNEQFFGPGTRLTVL.

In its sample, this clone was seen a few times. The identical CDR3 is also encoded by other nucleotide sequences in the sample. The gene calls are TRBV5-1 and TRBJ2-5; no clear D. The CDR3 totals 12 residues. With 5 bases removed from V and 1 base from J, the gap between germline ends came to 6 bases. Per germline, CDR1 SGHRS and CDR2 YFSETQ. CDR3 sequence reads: CASSTLQETQYF. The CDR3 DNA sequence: TGCGCCAGCAGTACGCTCCAAGAGACCCAGTACTTC.

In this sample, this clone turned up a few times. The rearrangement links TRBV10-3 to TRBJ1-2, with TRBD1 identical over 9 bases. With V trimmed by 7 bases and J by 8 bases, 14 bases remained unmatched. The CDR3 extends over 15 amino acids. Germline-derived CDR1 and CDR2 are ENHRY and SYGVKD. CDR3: CAITGGTGSSGGYTF. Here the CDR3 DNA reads TGTGCCATCACAGGAGGGACAGGGAGTTCGGGCGGCTACACCTTC.

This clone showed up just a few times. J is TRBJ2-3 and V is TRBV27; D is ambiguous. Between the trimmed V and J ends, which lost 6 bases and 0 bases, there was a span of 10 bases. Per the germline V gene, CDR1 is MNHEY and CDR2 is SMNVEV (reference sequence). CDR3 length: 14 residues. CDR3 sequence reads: CASRVSASTDTQYF. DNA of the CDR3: TGTGCCAGCAGGGTCAGTGCTAGCACAGATACGCAGTATTTT.